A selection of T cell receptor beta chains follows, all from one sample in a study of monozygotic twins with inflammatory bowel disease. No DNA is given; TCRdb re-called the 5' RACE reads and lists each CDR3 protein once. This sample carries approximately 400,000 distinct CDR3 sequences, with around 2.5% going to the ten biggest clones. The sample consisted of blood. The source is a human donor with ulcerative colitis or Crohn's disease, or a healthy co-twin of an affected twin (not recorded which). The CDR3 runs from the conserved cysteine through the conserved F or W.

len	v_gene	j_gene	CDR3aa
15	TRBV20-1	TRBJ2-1	CSASSRQGIGNEQFF
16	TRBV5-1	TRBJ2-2	CASSPGHGANTGELFF
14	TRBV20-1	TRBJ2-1	CSAPKITQIGEQFF
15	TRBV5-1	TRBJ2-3	CASRTIAGGGDTQYF
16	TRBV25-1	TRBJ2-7	CASSECWGDLTYEQYF
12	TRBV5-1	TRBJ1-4	CASRSGNEKLFF
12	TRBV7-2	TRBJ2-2	CASSPAGGELFF
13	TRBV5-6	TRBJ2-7	CASSLAFGYEQYF
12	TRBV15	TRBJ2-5	CATSRVIETQYF
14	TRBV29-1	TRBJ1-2	CSVELSQGAGGYTF
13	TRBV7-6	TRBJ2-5	CASSFWGGETQYF
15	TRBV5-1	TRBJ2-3	CASAEGGVSTDTQYF
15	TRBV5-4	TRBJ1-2	CASSLGRSFSAGYTF
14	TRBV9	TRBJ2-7	CASSVGGAGYEQYF
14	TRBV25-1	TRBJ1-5	CASQQTGFGQPQHF
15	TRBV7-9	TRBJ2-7	CASSPLTGGVGEQYF